This entry features one T cell receptor (beta chain) sequence. The CDR3 consists of 13 residues. The germline CDR1 and CDR2 sequences are SNHLY and FYNNEI. J was trimmed by 4 bases and V by 8 bases; bases with no gene match: 6. In the original processing: Estimation of nucleated cell counts relied on the amplification of reference gene primers. The table came from immunoSEQ multiplex PCR; TCRdb's copy has only in-frame clones and leaves some out. Clone size and V and J calls were adopted from that table, with D and trimming inferred from the DNA. This table holds under 300,000 clones, 90% found once. The data are from a study of blood T cell repertoires in COVID-19.

The sequenced material came from peripheral blood. The rearrangement links TRBV2 to TRBJ1-2, with 8 positions matching TRBD1. The sequence was collected from a woman aged 40 to 50 with acute or convalescent COVID-19. As DNA, the CDR3 is TGTGCCAGCTCCCGGGACAGGATCTATGGCTACACCTTC. Protein product: CASSRDRIYGYTF.